This T cell receptor (beta chain) was recovered during a study of blood T cell repertoires in COVID-19. As for the study in general: Specimens from acute and convalescent COVID-19 originated in the United States, Italy and Spain. PBMCs, B-cell-depleted T cells, or T cells provided the cDNA or gDNA that made up the material.

CDR3 length equals 15 residues. Germline CDR1 reads SGHDN; CDR2 reads FVKESK. The J segment lost 8 bases and the V segment lost 0 bases, leaving 9 bases of the junction unmatched. Original processing methods: The authors estimated nucleated cell counts from reference gene primer amplification. The table came from immunoSEQ multiplex PCR; TCRdb's copy has only in-frame clones and leaves some out. From that table come the V and J calls and clone size; the DNA was used to work out D and trimming. Of roughly 300,000 clones listed, approximately 85% are singletons. This TCR derives from a human donor in a cohort sampled during active COVID-19. V gene TRBV14 combines with J gene TRBJ1-2; 7 positions match TRBD1. The sample comprised peripheral blood. The CDR3 loop reads CASSQDLRRGGGYTF. The CDR3, as DNA: TGTGCCAGCAGCCAAGATCTTAGGCGAGGGGGCGGCTACACCTTC.